Listed below are T cell receptor beta chains from one sample, sequenced in a study of shared clonotypes between healthy human individuals. The protocol was immunoSEQ multiplex PCR, while the TCRdb copy is restricted to in-frame clones and leaves out a portion. In the table there are millions of clones, approximately 95% of which are singletons. The sequencing sample was made of naive CD4+ T cells sorted from blood. All receptors come from a man between 18 and 29 years old in good health. Both conserved end residues are trimmed from each CDR3. The size field is filled for only some rows; it gives once, few, many or a size class.

J: TRBJ1-5; V: TRBV6-5; size: .; CDR3: ASSYRTADQPQH
J: TRBJ2-7; V: TRBV18; size: .; CDR3: ASSKSRDRVYSYEQY
J: TRBJ2-5; V: TRBV7-6; size: once; CDR3: ASSLRQGGETQY
J: TRBJ1-2; V: TRBV2; size: .; CDR3: ASSAGSNYGYT
J: TRBJ1-3; V: TRBV6-1; size: .; CDR3: ASKGTSGNTIY
J: TRBJ2-1; V: TRBV13; size: .; CDR3: ASSPWDRANEQF
J: TRBJ2-7; V: TRBV2; size: .; CDR3: ASRATGREQY
J: TRBJ1-1; V: TRBV6-5; size: .; CDR3: ASSYSRLGSTEAF
J: TRBJ2-7; V: TRBV7-8; size: .; CDR3: ASSLGSTGGYEQY
J: TRBJ1-5; V: TRBV6-1; size: .; CDR3: ASSLDPGGGQPQH
J: TRBJ2-7; V: TRBV4-3; size: .; CDR3: ASSPQGQGTYEQY
J: TRBJ1-1; V: TRBV19; size: .; CDR3: ASSLGQGFTEAF
J: TRBJ1-5; V: TRBV6-6; size: .; CDR3: ASSFDRRISNQPQH
J: TRBJ2-6; V: TRBV28; size: .; CDR3: ASRRWRTDSGANVLT
J: TRBJ2-2; V: TRBV9; size: .; CDR3: ASSPGTTDTGELF
J: TRBJ1-1; V: TRBV6-5; size: .; CDR3: ASRREGEAF
J: TRBJ1-2; V: TRBV6-5; size: .; CDR3: ASSRTAANYGYT
J: TRBJ2-7; V: TRBV6-5; size: once; CDR3: ASSRTVNYEQY
J: TRBJ2-3; V: TRBV10-2; size: .; CDR3: ASRIGTSGGADTQY
J: TRBJ1-5; V: TRBV6-6; size: .; CDR3: ASSSRDRGANQPQH
J: TRBJ2-5; V: TRBV5-1; size: .; CDR3: ASSPMTLGGETQY
J: TRBJ2-3; V: TRBV5-4; size: .; CDR3: ASMGPDTDTQY
J: TRBJ2-7; V: TRBV11-2; size: .; CDR3: ASSLAGGEQY
J: TRBJ1-3; V: TRBV14; size: .; CDR3: ASSHAGQPSGNTIY
J: TRBJ2-3; V: TRBV7-3; size: .; CDR3: ASSYRDRGTDTQY
J: TRBJ2-3; V: TRBV5-4; size: .; CDR3: ASSLAGLAGGYTQY
J: TRBJ2-1; V: TRBV5-1; size: .; CDR3: ASSRTSDNNEQF
J: TRBJ2-5; V: TRBV6-5; size: once; CDR3: ASSFRTSLAETQY
J: TRBJ1-2; V: TRBV18; size: .; CDR3: ASSLFDGENYGYT
J: TRBJ1-3; V: TRBV28; size: .; CDR3: ASSRDTLGNTIY
J: TRBJ2-7; V: TRBV5-1; size: .; CDR3: ASSLAQGTEQY
J: TRBJ2-5; V: TRBV9; size: .; CDR3: ASSVGVASETQY
J: TRBJ2-5; V: TRBV27; size: .; CDR3: ASSPHLYQETQY
J: TRBJ2-1; V: TRBV19; size: once; CDR3: ASSIIPGSDNEQF